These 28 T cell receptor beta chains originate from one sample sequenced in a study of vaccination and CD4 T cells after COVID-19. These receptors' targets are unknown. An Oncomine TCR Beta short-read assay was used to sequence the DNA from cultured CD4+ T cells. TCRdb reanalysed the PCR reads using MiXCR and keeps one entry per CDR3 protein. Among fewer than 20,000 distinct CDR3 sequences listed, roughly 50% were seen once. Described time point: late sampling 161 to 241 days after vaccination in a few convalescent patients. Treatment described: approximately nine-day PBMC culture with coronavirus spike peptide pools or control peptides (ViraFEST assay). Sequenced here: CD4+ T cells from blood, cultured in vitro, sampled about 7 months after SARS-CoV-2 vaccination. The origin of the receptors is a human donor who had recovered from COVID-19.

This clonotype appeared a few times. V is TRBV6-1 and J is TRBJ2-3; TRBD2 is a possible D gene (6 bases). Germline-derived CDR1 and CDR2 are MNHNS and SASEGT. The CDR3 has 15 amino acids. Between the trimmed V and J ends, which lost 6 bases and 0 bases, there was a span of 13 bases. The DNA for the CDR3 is TGTGCCAGCAGCCGCGGGACCCCTAGCACAGATACGCAGTATTTT. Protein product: CASSRGTPSTDTQYF.

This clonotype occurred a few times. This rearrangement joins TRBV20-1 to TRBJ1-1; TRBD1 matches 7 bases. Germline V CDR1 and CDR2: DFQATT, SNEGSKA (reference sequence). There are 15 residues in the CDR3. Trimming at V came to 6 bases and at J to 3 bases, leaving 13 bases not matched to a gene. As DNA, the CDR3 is TGCAGTGCAGTTAATCCGGGACAGAGGGACACTGAAGCTTTCTTT. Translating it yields CSAVNPGQRDTEAFF.

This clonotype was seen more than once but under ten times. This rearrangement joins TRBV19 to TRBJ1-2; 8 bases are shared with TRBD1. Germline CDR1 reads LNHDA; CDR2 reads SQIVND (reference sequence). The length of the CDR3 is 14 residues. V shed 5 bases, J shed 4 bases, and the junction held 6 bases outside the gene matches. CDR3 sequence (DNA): TGTGCCAGTAGTTGGGACACAGGGGGCTATGGCTACACCTTC. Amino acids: CASSWDTGGYGYTF.

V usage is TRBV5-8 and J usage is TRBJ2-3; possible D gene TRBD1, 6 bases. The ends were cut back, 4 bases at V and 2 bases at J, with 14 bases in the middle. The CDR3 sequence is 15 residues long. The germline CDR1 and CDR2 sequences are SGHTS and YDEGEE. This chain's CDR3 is CASSQTGQNTDTQYF. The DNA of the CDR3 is TGTGCCAGCAGCCAAACGGGACAAAACACAGATACGCAGTATTTT. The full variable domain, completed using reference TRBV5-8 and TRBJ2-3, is EAGVTQSPTHLIKTRGQQATLRCSPISGHTSVYWYQQALGLGLQFLLWYDEGEERNRGNFPPRFSGRQFPNYSSELNVNALELEDSALYLCASSQTGQNTDTQYFGPGTRLTVL.

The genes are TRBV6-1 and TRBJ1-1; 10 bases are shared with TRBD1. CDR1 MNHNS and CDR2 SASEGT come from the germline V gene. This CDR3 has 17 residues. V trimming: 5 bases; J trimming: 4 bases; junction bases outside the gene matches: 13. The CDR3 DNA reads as TGTGCCAGCAGTCGAGCCGGGACAGGGGTGTGGAGCACTGAAGCTTTCTTT. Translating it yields CASSRAGTGVWSTEAFF.

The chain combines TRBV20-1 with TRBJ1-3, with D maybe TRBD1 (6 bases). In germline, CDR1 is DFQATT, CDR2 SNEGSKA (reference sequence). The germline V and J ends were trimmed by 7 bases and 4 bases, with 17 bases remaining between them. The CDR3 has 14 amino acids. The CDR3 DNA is TGCAGTGGTCAGGGAGGGGGTGAAGGAAACACCATATATTTT. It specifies CSGQGGGEGNTIYF.

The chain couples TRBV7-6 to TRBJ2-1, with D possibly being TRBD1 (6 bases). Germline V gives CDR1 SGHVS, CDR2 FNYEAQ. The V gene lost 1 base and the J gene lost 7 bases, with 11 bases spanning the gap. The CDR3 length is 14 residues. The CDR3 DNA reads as TGTGCCAGCAGCTTAGTAACAGGGAAGAATGAGCAGTTCTTC. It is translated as CASSLVTGKNEQFF.

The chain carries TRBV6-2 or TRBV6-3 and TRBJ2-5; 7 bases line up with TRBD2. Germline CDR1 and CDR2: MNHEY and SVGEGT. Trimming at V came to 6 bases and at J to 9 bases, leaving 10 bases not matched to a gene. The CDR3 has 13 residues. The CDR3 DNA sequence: TGTGCCAGCAGGCTAGCGGCAAAGTTGGCCCAGTACTTC. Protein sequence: CASRLAAKLAQYF.

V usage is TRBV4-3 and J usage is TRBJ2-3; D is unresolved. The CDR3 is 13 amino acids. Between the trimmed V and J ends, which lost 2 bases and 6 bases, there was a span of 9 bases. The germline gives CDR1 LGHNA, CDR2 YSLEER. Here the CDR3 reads CASSQLERDTQYF. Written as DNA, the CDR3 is TGCGCCAGCAGCCAACTGGAGAGGGATACGCAGTATTTT.

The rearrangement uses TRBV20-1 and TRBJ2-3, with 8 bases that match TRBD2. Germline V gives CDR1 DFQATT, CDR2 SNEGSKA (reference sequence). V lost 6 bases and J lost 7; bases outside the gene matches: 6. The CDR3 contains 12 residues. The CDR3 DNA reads TGCAGTGCGTTAGCGGGGACTAATACGCAGTATTTT. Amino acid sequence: CSALAGTNTQYF.

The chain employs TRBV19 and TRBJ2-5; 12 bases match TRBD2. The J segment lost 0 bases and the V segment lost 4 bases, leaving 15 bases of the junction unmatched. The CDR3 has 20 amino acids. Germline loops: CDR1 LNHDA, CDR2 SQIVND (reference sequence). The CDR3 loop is CASSTHTSGRTSSYQETQYF. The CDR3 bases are TGTGCCAGTAGTACCCATACTAGCGGGAGGACCTCGTCCTACCAAGAGACCCAGTACTTC.

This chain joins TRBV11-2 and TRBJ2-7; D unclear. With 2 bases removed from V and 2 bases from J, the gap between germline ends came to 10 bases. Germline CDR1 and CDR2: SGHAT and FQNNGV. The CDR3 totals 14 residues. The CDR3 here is CASSLIRRTYEQYF. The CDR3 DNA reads TGTGCCAGCAGCTTAATAAGACGGACCTACGAGCAGTACTTC.

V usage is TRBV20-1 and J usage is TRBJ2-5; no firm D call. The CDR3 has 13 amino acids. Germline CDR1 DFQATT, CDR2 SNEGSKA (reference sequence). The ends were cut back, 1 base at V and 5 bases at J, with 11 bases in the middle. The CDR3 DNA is TGCAGTGCTAGAGTGGTGGGCTGGGAGACCCAGTACTTC. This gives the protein CSARVVGWETQYF.

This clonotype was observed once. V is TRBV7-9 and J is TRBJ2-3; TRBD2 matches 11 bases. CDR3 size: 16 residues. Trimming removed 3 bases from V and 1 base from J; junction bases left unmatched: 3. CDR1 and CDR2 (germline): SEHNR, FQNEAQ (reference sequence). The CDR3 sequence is CASSFTSGRGTDTQYF. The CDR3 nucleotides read TGTGCCAGCAGCTTTACTAGCGGGAGAGGCACAGATACGCAGTATTTT.

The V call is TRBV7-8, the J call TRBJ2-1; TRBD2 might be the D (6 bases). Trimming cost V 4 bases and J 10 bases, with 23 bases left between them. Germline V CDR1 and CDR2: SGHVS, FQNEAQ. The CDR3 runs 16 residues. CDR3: CASSSLTMTGRREQFF. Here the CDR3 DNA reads TGTGCCAGCAGCTCCCTGACTATGACGGGGAGGAGGGAGCAGTTCTTC.

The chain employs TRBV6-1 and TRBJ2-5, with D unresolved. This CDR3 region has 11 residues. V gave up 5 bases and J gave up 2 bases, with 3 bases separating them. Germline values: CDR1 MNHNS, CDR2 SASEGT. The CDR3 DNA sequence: TGTGCCAGCAGTCTTCAAGAGACCCAGTACTTC. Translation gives CASSLQETQYF.

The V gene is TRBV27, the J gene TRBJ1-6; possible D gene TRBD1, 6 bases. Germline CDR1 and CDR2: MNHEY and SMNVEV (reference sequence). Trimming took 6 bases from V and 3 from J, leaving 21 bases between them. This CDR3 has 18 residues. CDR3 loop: CASSLRGNRSYYNSPLHF. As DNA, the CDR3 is TGTGCCAGCAGCCTCAGGGGAAATCGTTCCTACTATAATTCACCCCTCCACTTT.

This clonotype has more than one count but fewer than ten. The CDR3 is CASRTRTDTQYF. The CDR3 nucleotides are TGTGCCAGCAGAACTAGGACAGATACGCAGTATTTT. The chain uses TRBV6-2 or TRBV6-3 and TRBJ2-3; D is perhaps TRBD2 (5 bases). The V end was cut by 6 bases, the J end by 3 bases, with 7 bases between. CDR1 MNHEY and CDR2 SVGEGT come from the germline V gene. This CDR3 has 12 amino acids.

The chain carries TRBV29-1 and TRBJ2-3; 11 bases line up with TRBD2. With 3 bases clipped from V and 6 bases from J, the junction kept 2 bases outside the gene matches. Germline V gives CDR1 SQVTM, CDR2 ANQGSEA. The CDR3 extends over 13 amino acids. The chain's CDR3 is CSVERLAGDTQYF. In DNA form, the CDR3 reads TGCAGCGTTGAGAGACTAGCGGGGGATACGCAGTATTTT.

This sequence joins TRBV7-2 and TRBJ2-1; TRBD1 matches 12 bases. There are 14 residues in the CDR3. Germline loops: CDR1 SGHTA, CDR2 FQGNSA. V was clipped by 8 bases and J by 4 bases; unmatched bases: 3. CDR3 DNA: TGTGCCAGCTCGGGACAGGGGGCTTACAATGAGCAGTTCTTC. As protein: CASSGQGAYNEQFF. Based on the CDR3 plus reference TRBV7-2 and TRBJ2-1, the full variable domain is GAGVSQSPSNKVTEKGKDVELRCDPISGHTALYWYRQSLGQGLEFLIYFQGNSAPDKSGLPSDRFSAERTGGSVSTLTIQRTQQEDSAVYLCASSGQGAYNEQFFGPGTRLTVL.

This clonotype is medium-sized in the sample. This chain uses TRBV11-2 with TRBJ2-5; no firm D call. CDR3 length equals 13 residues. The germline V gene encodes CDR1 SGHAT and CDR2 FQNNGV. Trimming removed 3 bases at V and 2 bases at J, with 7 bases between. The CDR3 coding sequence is TGTGCCAGCAGCTTTAGCCCTCAAGAGACCCAGTACTTC. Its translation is CASSFSPQETQYF.

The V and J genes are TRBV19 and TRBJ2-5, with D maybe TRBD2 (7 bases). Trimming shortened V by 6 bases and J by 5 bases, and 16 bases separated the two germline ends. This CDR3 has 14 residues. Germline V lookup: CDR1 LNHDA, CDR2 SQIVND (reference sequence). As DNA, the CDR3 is TGTGCCAGTAGACGTCGGGGGGCCGGCGAGACCCAGTACTTC. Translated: CASRRRGAGETQYF.

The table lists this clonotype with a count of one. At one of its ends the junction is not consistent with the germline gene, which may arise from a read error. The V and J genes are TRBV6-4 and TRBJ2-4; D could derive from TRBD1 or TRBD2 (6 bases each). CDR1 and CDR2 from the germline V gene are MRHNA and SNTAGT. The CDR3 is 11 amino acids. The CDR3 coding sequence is TGTGCCAGCAGTCGAGGGGGGACTTGGTGGTTC. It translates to CASSRGGTWWF.

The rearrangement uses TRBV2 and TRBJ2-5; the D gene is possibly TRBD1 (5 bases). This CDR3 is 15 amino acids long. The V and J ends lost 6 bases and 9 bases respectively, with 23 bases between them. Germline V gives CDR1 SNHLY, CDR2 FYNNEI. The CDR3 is CASSEDTSFYGAQYF. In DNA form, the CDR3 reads TGTGCCAGCAGCGAGGACACAAGCTTCTATGGGGCCCAGTACTTC.

The CDR3 DNA is TGTGCCAGCAGCTTGTGGGGGAATGAGCAGTTCTTC. Protein: CASSLWGNEQFF. V is TRBV11-3 and J is TRBJ2-1; TRBD1 or TRBD2 may be the D gene (5 bases each). CDR1 is SGHNT and CDR2 is YENEEA in the germline V gene. Trimming took 3 bases from V and 7 from J, leaving 7 bases between them. This CDR3 contains 12 residues.

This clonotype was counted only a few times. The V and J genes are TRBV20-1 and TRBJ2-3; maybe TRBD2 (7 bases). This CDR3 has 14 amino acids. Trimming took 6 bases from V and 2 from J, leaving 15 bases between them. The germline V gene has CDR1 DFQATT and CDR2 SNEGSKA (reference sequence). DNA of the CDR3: TGCAGTGCATTAGTCGGGGGGCCCACAGATACGCAGTATTTT. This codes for CSALVGGPTDTQYF.

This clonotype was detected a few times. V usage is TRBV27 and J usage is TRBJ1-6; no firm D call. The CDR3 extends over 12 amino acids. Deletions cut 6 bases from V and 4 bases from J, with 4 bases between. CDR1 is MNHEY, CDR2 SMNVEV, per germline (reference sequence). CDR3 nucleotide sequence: TGTGCCAGCAGGCTTTATAATTCACCCCTCCACTTT. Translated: CASRLYNSPLHF.

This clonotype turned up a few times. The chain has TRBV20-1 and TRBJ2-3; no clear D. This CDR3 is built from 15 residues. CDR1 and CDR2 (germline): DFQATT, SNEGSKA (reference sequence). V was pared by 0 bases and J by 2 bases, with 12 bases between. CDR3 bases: TGCAGTGCTAGAGATCCTATCAGGTTCACAGATACGCAGTATTTT. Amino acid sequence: CSARDPIRFTDTQYF.